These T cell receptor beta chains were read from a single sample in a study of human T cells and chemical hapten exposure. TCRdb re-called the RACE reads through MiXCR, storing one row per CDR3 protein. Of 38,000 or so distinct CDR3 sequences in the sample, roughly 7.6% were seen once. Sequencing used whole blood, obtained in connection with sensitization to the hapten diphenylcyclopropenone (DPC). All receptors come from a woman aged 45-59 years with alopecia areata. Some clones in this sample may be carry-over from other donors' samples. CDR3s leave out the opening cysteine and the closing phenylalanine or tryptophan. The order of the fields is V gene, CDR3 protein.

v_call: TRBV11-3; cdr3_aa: ASSHGLAGGPNTGELF
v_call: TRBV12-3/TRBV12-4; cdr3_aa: ASSSDYNSPLH
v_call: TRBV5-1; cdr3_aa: ASSSGWTTTGELF
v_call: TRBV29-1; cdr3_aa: SVEDLPLRFNYGYT
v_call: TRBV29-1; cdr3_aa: SAGLAGGDTQY
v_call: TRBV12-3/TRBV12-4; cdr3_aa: ASRDRVTQY
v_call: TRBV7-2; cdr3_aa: ASSLLTVNTEAF
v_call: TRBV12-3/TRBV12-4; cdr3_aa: ASRPAGRSLYNEQF
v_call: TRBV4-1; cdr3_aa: ASSQDPDRVQRSGNTIY
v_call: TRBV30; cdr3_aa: AWGGGGQPQH
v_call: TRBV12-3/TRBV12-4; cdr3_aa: ASSLSVANTGELF
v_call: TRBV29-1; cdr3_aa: SVERRQGSTEAF
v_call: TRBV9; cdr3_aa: ASSVTSAETDTQY
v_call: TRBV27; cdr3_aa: ASSSRGGAPIQY
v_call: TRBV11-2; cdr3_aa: ASSLGQGTFGYT
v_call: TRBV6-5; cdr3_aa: ASSLGQGARTEAF
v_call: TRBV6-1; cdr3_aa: ASSEGPVTQPQH
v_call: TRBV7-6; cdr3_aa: ASSLAGQGEDTQY
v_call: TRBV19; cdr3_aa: ASSAHKPSGANVLT
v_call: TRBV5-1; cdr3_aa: ASSASGSKAGELF
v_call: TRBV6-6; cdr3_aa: ASSWGAQGEKLF
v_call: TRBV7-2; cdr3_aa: ASSPPGTSFHEQF
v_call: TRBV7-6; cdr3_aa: ASSLEGRSSYNEQF
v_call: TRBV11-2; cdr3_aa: ASSSGALTKVYNEQF
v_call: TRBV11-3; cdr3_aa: ASSPIGSGRGTGELF